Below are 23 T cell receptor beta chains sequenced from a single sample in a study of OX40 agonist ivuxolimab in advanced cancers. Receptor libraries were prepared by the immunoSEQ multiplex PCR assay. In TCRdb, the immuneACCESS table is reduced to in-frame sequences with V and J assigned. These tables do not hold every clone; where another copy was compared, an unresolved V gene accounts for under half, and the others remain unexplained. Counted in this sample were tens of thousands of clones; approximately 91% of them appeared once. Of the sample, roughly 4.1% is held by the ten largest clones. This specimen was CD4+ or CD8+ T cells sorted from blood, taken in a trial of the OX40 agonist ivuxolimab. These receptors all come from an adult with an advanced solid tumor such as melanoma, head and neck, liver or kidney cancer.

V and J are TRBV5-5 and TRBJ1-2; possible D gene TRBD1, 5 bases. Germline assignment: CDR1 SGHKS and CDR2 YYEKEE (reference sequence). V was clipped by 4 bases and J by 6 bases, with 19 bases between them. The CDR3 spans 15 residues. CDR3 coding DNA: TGTGCCAGCAGCCGGAGGGACGGGGCCCTAAATGGCTACACCTTC. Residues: CASSRRDGALNGYTF.

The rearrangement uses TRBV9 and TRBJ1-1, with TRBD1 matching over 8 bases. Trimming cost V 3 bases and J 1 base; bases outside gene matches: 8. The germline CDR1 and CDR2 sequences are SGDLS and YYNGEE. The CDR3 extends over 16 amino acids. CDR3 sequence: CASSAVGQDANTEAFF. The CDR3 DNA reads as TGTGCCAGCAGCGCCGTGGGACAGGATGCGAACACTGAAGCTTTCTTT.

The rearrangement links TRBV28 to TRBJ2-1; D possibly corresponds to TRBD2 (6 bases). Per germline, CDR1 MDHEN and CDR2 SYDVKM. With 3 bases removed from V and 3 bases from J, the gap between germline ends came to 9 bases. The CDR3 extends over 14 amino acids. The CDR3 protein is CASSFFGSYNEQFF. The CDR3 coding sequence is TGTGCCAGCAGTTTTTTCGGGAGCTACAATGAGCAGTTCTTC.

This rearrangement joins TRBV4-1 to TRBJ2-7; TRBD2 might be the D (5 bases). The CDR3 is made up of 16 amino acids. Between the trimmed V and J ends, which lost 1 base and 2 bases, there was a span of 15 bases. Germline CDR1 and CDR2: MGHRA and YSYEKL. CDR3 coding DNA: TGCGCCAGCAGCCAAGGTCCTATCGAGGGTCCCTACGAGCAGTACTTC. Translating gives CASSQGPIEGPYEQYF.

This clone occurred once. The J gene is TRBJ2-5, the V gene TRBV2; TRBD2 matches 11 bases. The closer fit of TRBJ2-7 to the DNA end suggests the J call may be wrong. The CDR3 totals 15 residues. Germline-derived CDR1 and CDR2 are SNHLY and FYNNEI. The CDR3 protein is CASSVGSGRAYEQYF. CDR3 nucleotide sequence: TGTGCCAGCAGTGTTGGTAGCGGGAGGGCCTACGAGCAGTACTTC.

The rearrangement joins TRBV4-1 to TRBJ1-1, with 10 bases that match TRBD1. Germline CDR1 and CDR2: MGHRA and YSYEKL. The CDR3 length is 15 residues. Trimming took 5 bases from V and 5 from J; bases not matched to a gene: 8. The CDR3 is CASSTRQGARTEAFF. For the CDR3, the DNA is TGCGCCAGCAGCACCCGACAGGGGGCGAGAACTGAAGCTTTCTTT.

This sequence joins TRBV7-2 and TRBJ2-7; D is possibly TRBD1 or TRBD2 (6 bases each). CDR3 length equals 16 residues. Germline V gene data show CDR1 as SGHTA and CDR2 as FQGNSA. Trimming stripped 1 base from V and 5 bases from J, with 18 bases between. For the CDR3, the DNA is TGTGCCAGCAGCTTAGTCCCGACTAGGGGGAGTGACGAGCAGTACTTC. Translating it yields CASSLVPTRGSDEQYF. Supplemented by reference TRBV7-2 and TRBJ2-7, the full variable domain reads GAGVSQSPSNKVTEKGKDVELRCDPISGHTALYWYRQSLGQGLEFLIYFQGNSAPDKSGLPSDRFSAERTGGSVSTLTIQRTQQEDSAVYLCASSLVPTRGSDEQYFGPGTRLTVT.

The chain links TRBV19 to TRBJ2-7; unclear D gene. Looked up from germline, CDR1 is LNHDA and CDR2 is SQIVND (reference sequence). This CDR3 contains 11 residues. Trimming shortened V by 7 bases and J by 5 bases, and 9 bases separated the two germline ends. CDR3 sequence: CASTFGHEQYF. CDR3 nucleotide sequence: TGTGCCAGTACCTTCGGTCACGAGCAGTACTTC.

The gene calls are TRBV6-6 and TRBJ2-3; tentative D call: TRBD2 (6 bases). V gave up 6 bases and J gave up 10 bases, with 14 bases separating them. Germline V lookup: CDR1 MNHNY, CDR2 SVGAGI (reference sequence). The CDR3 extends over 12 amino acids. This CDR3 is CASSVPGEAQYF. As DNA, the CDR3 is TGTGCCAGCAGCGTTCCGGGAGAAGCGCAGTATTTT.

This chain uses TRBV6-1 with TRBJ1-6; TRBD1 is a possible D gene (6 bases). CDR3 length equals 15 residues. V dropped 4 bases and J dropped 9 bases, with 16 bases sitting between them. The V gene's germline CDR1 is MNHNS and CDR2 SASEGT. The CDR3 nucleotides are TGTGCCAGCAGTGGACCACAGGGTGGGAGTTCACCCCTCCACTTT. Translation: CASSGPQGGSSPLHF.

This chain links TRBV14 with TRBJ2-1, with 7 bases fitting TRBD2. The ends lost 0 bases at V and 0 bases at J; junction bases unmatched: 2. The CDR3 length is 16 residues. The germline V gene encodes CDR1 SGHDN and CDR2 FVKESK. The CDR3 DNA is TGTGCCAGCAGCCAAGACACGGGGGGCTCCTACAATGAGCAGTTCTTC. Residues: CASSQDTGGSYNEQFF.

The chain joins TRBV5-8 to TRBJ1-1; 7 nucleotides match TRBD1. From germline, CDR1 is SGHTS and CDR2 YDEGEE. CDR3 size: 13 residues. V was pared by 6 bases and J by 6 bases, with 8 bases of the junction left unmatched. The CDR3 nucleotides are TGTGCCAGCAACGACAGGGTCGAGGCTGAAGCTTTCTTT. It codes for CASNDRVEAEAFF.

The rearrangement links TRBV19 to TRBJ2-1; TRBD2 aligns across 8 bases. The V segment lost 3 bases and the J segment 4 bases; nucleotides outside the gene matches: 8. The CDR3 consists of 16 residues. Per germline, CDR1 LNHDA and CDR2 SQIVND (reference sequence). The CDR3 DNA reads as TGTGCCAGTAGTATCGGGACTAGTGGGAGGTACAATGAGCAGTTCTTC. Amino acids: CASSIGTSGRYNEQFF.

The CDR3 region is CASGGWGGSSYNEQFF. The CDR3 bases are TGTGCCAGTGGGGGGTGGGGCGGTAGCTCCTACAATGAGCAGTTCTTC. V is TRBV27 and J is TRBJ2-1, with D perhaps matching TRBD2 (6 bases). This CDR3 comprises 16 residues. Germline CDR1 MNHEY, CDR2 SMNVEV (reference sequence). Trimming pared 9 bases from V and 0 bases from J, leaving 18 bases between.

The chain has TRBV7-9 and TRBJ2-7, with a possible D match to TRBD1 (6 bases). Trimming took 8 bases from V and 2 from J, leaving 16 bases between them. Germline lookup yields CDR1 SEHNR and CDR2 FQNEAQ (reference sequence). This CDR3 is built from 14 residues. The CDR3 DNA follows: TGTGCCAGCGGTTACAGGGTGGACCCCTACGAGCAGTACTTC. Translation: CASGYRVDPYEQYF.

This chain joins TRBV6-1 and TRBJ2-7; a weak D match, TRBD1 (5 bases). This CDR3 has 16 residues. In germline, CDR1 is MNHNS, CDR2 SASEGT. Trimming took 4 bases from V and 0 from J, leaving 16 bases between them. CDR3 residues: CASSADQGEDSYEQYF. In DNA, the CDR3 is TGTGCCAGCAGTGCTGATCAGGGTGAGGACTCCTACGAGCAGTACTTC.

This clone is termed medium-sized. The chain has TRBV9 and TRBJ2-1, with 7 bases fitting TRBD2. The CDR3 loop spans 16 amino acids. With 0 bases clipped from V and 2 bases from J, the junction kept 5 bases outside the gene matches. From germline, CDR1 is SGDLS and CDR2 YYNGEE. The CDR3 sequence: CASSVDGAGPYNEQFF. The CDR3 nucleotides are TGTGCCAGCAGCGTAGACGGAGCGGGGCCCTACAATGAGCAGTTCTTC. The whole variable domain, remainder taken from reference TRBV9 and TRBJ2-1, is DSGVTQTPKHLITATGQRVTLRCSPRSGDLSVYWYQQSLDQGLQFLIQYYNGEERAKGNILERFSAQQFPDLHSELNLSSLELGDSALYFCASSVDGAGPYNEQFFGPGTRLTVL.

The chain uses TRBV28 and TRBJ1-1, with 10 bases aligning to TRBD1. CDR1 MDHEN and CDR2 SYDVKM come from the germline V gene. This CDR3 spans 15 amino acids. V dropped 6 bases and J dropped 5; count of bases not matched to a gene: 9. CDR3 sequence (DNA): TGTGCCAGCAGCTCCCTGGACAGGGGGGTTACTGAAGCTTTCTTT. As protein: CASSSLDRGVTEAFF.

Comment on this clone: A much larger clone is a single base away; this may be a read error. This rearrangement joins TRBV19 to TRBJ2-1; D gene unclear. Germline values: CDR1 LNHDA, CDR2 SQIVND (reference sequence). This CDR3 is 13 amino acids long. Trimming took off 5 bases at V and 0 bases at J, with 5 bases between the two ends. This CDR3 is CASSESSYNEQFF. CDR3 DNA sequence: TGTGCCAGTAGTGAGAGCTCCTACAATGAGCAGTTCTTC.

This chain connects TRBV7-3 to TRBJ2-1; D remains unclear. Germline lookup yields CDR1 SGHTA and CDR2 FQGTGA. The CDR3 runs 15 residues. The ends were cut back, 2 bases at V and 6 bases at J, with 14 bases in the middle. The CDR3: CASSLSLSPLNEQFF. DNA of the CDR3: TGTGCCAGCAGCTTATCCCTGAGTCCGCTCAATGAGCAGTTCTTC.

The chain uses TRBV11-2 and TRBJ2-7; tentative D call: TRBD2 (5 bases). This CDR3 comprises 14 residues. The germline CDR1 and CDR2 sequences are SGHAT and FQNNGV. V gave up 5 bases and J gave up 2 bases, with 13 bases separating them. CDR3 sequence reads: CASSPFGVTYEQYF. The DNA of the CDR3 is TGTGCCAGCAGCCCCTTCGGGGTTACCTACGAGCAGTACTTC.

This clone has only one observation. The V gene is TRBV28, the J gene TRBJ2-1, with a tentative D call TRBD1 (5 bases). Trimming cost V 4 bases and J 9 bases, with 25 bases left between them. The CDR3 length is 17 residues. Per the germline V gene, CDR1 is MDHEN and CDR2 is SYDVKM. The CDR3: CASSSQQVHARLSEQFF. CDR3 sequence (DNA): TGTGCCAGCAGTTCACAACAGGTCCACGCACGCTTGAGTGAGCAGTTCTTC.

As DNA, the CDR3 is TGCGCCAGCAGCCAAGAGTCACCGGGGACCTATAGCAATCAGCCCCAGCATTTT. It specifies CASSQESPGTYSNQPQHF. This chain connects TRBV4-1 to TRBJ1-5, with D perhaps TRBD1 (5 bases). V gave up 0 bases and J gave up 0 bases, with 15 bases separating them. The CDR3 has 18 amino acids. Germline CDR1 reads MGHRA; CDR2 reads YSYEKL.